The clone carrying this T cell receptor (beta chain) has just one count. Germline CDR1 reads KGHSH; CDR2 reads LQKENI. J gave up 3 bases and V 6 bases, and 11 bases lay outside the gene matches. The CDR3 loop spans 16 amino acids. As handled by the study authors: Reference gene primer amplification gave estimated nucleated cell counts. Using immunoSEQ multiplex PCR, the repertoire was profiled, and TCRdb retains in-frame clones only, with some absent. V and J calls and clone size are as listed in that table; D and trimming were resolved from the DNA. The profile shows about 180,000 clones, roughly 77% of them singletons. The sample comes from a study of blood T cell repertoires in COVID-19. About the research overall: COVID-19 samples from acute and convalescent phases originated in the United States, Italy and Spain.

The receptor comes from a man in his 70s with active or convalescent COVID-19. V gene TRBV18 combines with J gene TRBJ2-1, with 7 bases aligning to TRBD1. The source material was peripheral blood. The CDR3 sequence is CASSQNRDSLYNEQFF. The CDR3 DNA reads as TGTGCCAGCTCTCAGAACCGGGACAGCCTCTACAATGAGCAGTTCTTC.